Listed below are T cell receptor beta chains from one sample, sequenced in a study of T cells in Graves' hyperthyroidism and ophthalmopathy. TCRdb ran MiXCR on the multiplex PCR reads and lists one entry per CDR3 protein. Of hundreds of thousands of distinct CDR3 sequences listed, roughly 45% were seen once; the top ten hold about 7.2%. Sequencing was done on a sample of peripheral blood or thyroid tissue (not recorded which). Source of these receptors: an adult man with Graves' disease, either hyperthyroidism or ophthalmopathy (not recorded which). CDR3s include the opening cysteine and the closing phenylalanine or tryptophan. A D gene is named only where the DNA matches it firmly. Size tells how often a clone was seen (once, few, many) or the class of an expanded clone, and some rows leave it out.

cdr3_nt cdr3_aa v_call d_call clone_size j_call
TGTGCCAGCAGCTTGACAGGGGACCAAGAGACCCAGCATTTT CASSLTGDQETQHF TRBV7-9 TRBD1 NA TRBJ1-5
TGCAGTGCACCCGGGAGGCAAGAGACCCAGTACTTC CSAPGRQETQYF TRBV20-1 TRBD2 many TRBJ2-5
TGTGCCAGCAGGGGTGGGGCAGGGGGCGCCGAGCAGTACTTC CASRGGAGGAEQYF TRBV2 TRBD1 many TRBJ2-7
TGCGCCAGCATCCGACTAGCGGGACGATCCTACGAGCAGTACTTC CASIRLAGRSYEQYF TRBV10-1 TRBD2 NA TRBJ2-7
TGTGCCAGCAGTTTGGCTGTCGACAGGGCGGGAGTGGAAAAACTGTTTTTT CASSLAVDRAGVEKLFF TRBV12-3/TRBV12-4 TRBD1 once TRBJ1-4
TGTGCCAGCAGCACGACTAGCGGGCACGAGCAGTACTTC CASSTTSGHEQYF TRBV7-9 TRBD2 many TRBJ2-7
TGTGCCAGCAGTGAGTTAAAGGGGTTGAACACCGGGGAGCTGTTTTTT CASSELKGLNTGELFF TRBV25-1 NA many TRBJ2-2
TGTGCCAGCAGCTTAGGGGGACCCACCAGGAACACCATATATTTT CASSLGGPTRNTIYF TRBV7-2 NA NA TRBJ1-3
TGTGCCAGCAGCTTTCCCACGGGCGTTGCACCCCTCCACTTT CASSFPTGVAPLHF TRBV19 NA NA TRBJ1-6
TGTGCCAGCAGCCGTATGGGCAGACACTATGGCTACACCTTC CASSRMGRHYGYTF TRBV7-9 NA NA TRBJ1-2
TGTGCTAGCAGCTTAGCGGCCTACAATGAGCAGTTCTTC CASSLAAYNEQFF TRBV7-6 NA NA TRBJ2-1
TGCAGCGTTACGTCCGAGGGGGAAAACTCTGGAAACACCATATATTTT CSVTSEGENSGNTIYF TRBV29-1 NA many TRBJ1-3
TGTGCCAGCAGCCAAGGCGGAGGGGGCCCCGGGGAGCTGTTTTTT CASSQGGGGPGELFF TRBV14 NA NA TRBJ2-2
TGCAGTGCTGGGGGCAGGCGACAAGAGACCCAGTACTTC CSAGGRRQETQYF TRBV20-1 NA NA TRBJ2-5
TGTGCCAGTTCTACTGGGACAGGGGGCGAAAAACTGTTTTTT CASSTGTGGEKLFF TRBV25-1 TRBD1 few TRBJ1-4
TGTGCCAGCAGCCTCGACCAGACGACAGCGGGACTAGCGGGAGCGGATGAGACCCAGTACTTC CASSLDQTTAGLAGADETQYF TRBV7-9 TRBD2 NA TRBJ2-5
TGTGCCAGCAGTGTACACCAGGGTGCAGGGGACGGCTACACCTTC CASSVHQGAGDGYTF TRBV2 NA NA TRBJ1-2
TGTGCCAGCGGTAGGCAGGGGACCAATTCACCCCTCCACTTT CASGRQGTNSPLHF TRBV2 NA NA TRBJ1-6
TGTGCCAGCAGCTTAAGGACAGGGGGCAAAGAGACCCAGTACTTC CASSLRTGGKETQYF TRBV7-2 TRBD1 few TRBJ2-5
TGTGCCAGCAGCTTTCAGAATGAAAAACTGTTTTTT CASSFQNEKLFF TRBV5-8 NA many TRBJ1-4
TGTGCCAGCAGCAGATCGCCAGCAACTAATGAAAAACTGTTTTTT CASSRSPATNEKLFF TRBV9 NA many TRBJ1-4
TGTGCCACCAGTGATTTGCCTACTAGACCCCCCTACCAGCAGTACTTC CATSDLPTRPPYQQYF TRBV24-1 NA NA TRBJ2-7
TGCAGTGCTAGAGTCCGGACGGAGGATAACTATGGCTACACCTTC CSARVRTEDNYGYTF TRBV20-1 NA NA TRBJ1-2
TGTGCCAGCAGAGTGGATCAACGACAGGGGGCGAGCTATGGCTACACCTTC CASRVDQRQGASYGYTF TRBV2 TRBD1 NA TRBJ1-2
TGCGCCAGCAGCCCCCAGGGGGGTAGCGGGAATACCTACGAGCAGTACTTC CASSPQGGSGNTYEQYF TRBV7-9 NA NA TRBJ2-7
TGTGCCAGCAGTCCCTCAGGTTCTCTCAACTATGGCTACACCTTC CASSPSGSLNYGYTF TRBV2 NA NA TRBJ1-2
TGTGCCACCCGACAGGGGGCTGCTGGAAACACCATATATTTT CATRQGAAGNTIYF TRBV15 TRBD1 many TRBJ1-3
TGTGCCAGCAGTCAGACAGGGCTCATGATCAATCAGCCCCAGCATTTT CASSQTGLMINQPQHF TRBV10-3 TRBD1 NA TRBJ1-5
TGCAGTGCTAAAGGGACAGGGGGATTTAACACTGAAGCTTTCTTT CSAKGTGGFNTEAFF TRBV20-1 TRBD1 NA TRBJ1-1
TGTGCCATCAGGCAGGGACAAAATCAGCCCCAGCATTTT CAIRQGQNQPQHF TRBV10-3 NA NA TRBJ1-5
TGCAGTGCAAAGGGCCCCGCCTACGAGCAGTACTTC CSAKGPAYEQYF TRBV20-1 NA NA TRBJ2-7
TGCAGTGCTAGGGAAACAGGGGGCGAGCAGTACTTC CSARETGGEQYF TRBV20-1 TRBD1 many TRBJ2-7
TGTGCCAGCAGCTTCTACCGGACAGGGGGCTACACCTTC CASSFYRTGGYTF TRBV7-2 TRBD1 NA TRBJ1-2
TGCGCCAGCAGCCCACGGGGGCAGGGGGACACTGAAGCTTTCTTT CASSPRGQGDTEAFF TRBV10-2 TRBD1 many TRBJ1-1
TGTGCCAGCAGCTTAGGGGCGCCGGGTGAAAAACTGTTTTTT CASSLGAPGEKLFF TRBV12-3/TRBV12-4 NA NA TRBJ1-4
TGTGCCATCAGTGCTAGCCAATCACAGGGAGGTAACTATGGCTACACCTTC CAISASQSQGGNYGYTF TRBV10-3 NA NA TRBJ1-2
TGCAGCGTTCGGGCTAGAGGGGCCCTCCTTCTAGAGACCCAGTACTTC CSVRARGALLLETQYF TRBV29-1 NA NA TRBJ2-5
TGTGCCAGCAGCTTGCACAGGGGGACCTACGAGCAGTACTTC CASSLHRGTYEQYF TRBV7-2 TRBD1 many TRBJ2-7
TGTGCCAGCAGCGGAGGACCGGGACCGAACACCGGGGAGCTGTTTTTT CASSGGPGPNTGELFF TRBV7-4 NA NA TRBJ2-2
TGTGCCAGCAGTGATCGCTTCTATGGCTACACCTTC CASSDRFYGYTF TRBV25-1 NA many TRBJ1-2
TGCAGTCAACAGGGGGACACTGAAGCTTTCTTT CSQQGDTEAFF TRBV20-1 TRBD1 once TRBJ1-1
TGTGCCATCAGTGAGTCTGGCGCCATGGGACAGCCCCAGCATTTT CAISESGAMGQPQHF TRBV10-3 NA many TRBJ1-5
TGCAGCGTGTTAATAGCGGGGACGGGTGGCTACACCTTC CSVLIAGTGGYTF TRBV29-1 NA once TRBJ1-2
TGCAGTGCTAGGGACGGGGGCAGCCCCGGAAACACTGAAGCTTTCTTT CSARDGGSPGNTEAFF TRBV20-1 NA NA TRBJ1-1
TGTGCCAGCAGCTTGGTAGGGCGGGAAAGGCACGGCTACACCTTC CASSLVGRERHGYTF TRBV7-9 NA few TRBJ1-2
TGCAGCGTTGTACAGGGTGGAGCCGGGGAGCTGTTTTTT CSVVQGGAGELFF TRBV29-1 NA NA TRBJ2-2
TGCAGTGCTAGAGCCCTATTTTTGGGCTACGAGCAGTACTTC CSARALFLGYEQYF TRBV20-1 NA NA TRBJ2-7
TGCGCCAGCAGCGCAGGACTAGCGGGAGCGACCGGGGAGCTGTTTTTT CASSAGLAGATGELFF TRBV5-1 TRBD2 few TRBJ2-2
TGTGCCAGCGGACGGACAGGGGGCTGGGGTGAAGCTTTCTTT CASGRTGGWGEAFF TRBV6-5 TRBD1 NA TRBJ1-1
TGTGCCAGCAGCCGTCTAGGGGGGGTGAACACTGAAGCTTTCTTT CASSRLGGVNTEAFF TRBV7-3 NA NA TRBJ1-1
TGTGCCACCAGTACCGACCGACCGGGGACAGGGGATGGCTACACCTTC CATSTDRPGTGDGYTF TRBV24-1 TRBD1 NA TRBJ1-2
TGTGCCAGCAGCCAAGCGCGCGGGGGAACCCAGTACTTC CASSQARGGTQYF TRBV12-3/TRBV12-4 TRBD2 few TRBJ2-5
TGCAGTTACTCGGACAGGGACGGTGAAAAACTGTTTTTT CSYSDRDGEKLFF TRBV20-1 TRBD1 NA TRBJ1-4
TGTGCCAGCAGCTTATCCCCGCAGGGGGCGCTCGGCTCTGGGGCCAACGTCCCGACTTTC CASSLSPQGALGSGANVPTF TRBV7-9 TRBD1 NA TRBJ2-6
TGTGCCACCAGTGCCCGGACAGAACAAGAGACCCAGTACTTC CATSARTEQETQYF TRBV24-1 NA many TRBJ2-5
TGCAGCGTTGGACCATCGGAAGGGACTGAAGCTTTCTTT CSVGPSEGTEAFF TRBV29-1 NA many TRBJ1-1
TGTGCCAGCAGCTTAACCCTAGCGGGAGGTTATGGCCAAGAGACCCAGTACTTC CASSLTLAGGYGQETQYF TRBV7-8 TRBD2 few TRBJ2-5